Listed here are 17 T cell receptor beta chains from one sample, sequenced in a study of shared clonotypes between healthy human individuals. Some clones are missing from TCRdb's copy, which holds only in-frame ones; the method was immunoSEQ multiplex PCR. The sample records roughly 2.4 million clones, approximately 96% being singletons. The sequenced sample was naive CD4+ T cells sorted from blood. Subset defined: CD45RA+ positively selected. These receptors were obtained from a man aged 18 to 29 in good health.

The chain uses TRBV10-2 and TRBJ1-1, with D unclear. This CDR3 has 16 residues. Trimming removed 0 bases at V and 0 bases at J, with 11 bases between. In germline, CDR1 is WSHSY, CDR2 SAAADI. This chain's CDR3 is CASSESIFPLNTEAFF. For the CDR3, the DNA is TGCGCCAGCAGTGAGTCTATTTTTCCCTTGAACACTGAAGCTTTCTTT.

The rearrangement links TRBV29-1 to TRBJ2-7, with D perhaps matching TRBD1 (6 bases). CDR1 and CDR2 from the germline V gene are SQVTM and ANQGSEA. Trimming shortened V by 5 bases and J by 4 bases, and 15 bases separated the two germline ends. The CDR3 has 13 residues. The CDR3 loop is CSVSIRGWYEQYF. CDR3 coding DNA: TGCAGCGTTTCCATCAGGGGTTGGTACGAGCAGTACTTC.

This chain links TRBV6-4 with TRBJ2-2; D not certain. The CDR3 totals 13 residues. Trimming took off 4 bases at V and 6 bases at J, with 9 bases between the two ends. From germline, CDR1 is MRHNA and CDR2 SNTAGT. The CDR3 coding sequence is TGTGCCAGCAGTGCGCACCCAGCCGGGGAGCTGTTTTTT. The encoded protein is CASSAHPAGELFF.

The rearrangement joins TRBV6-1 to TRBJ1-5; TRBD1 aligns across 9 bases. The CDR3 is 16 residues long. The V and J ends lost 3 bases and 0 bases, in that order; junction bases with no gene match: 3. Germline V gene data show CDR1 as MNHNS and CDR2 as SASEGT. As DNA, the CDR3 is TGTGCCAGCAGTGAGGACAGGGGCTATAGCAATCAGCCCCAGCATTTT. This sequence encodes CASSEDRGYSNQPQHF.

This clone was detected only a few times. V gene TRBV4-1 combines with J gene TRBJ1-2; 7 bases match TRBD1. The CDR3 loop spans 15 amino acids. Trimming at V came to 1 base and at J to 9 bases, leaving 11 bases not matched to a gene. Germline V lookup: CDR1 MGHRA, CDR2 YSYEKL. The CDR3 sequence: CASSQASTGALSYTF. DNA of the CDR3: TGCGCCAGCAGCCAAGCCTCTACAGGGGCGCTAAGCTACACCTTC.

V usage is TRBV5-6 and J usage is TRBJ1-6; D ambiguous. Trimming took 0 bases from V and 6 from J, leaving 7 bases between them. Per germline, CDR1 SGHDT and CDR2 YYEEEE. The CDR3 runs to 14 residues. This CDR3 is CASSLAESNSPLHF. The CDR3 DNA sequence: TGTGCCAGCAGCTTGGCGGAGAGTAATTCACCCCTCCACTTT.

The gene calls are TRBV2 and TRBJ2-7; 9 nucleotides align to TRBD1. The junction had 6 bases not matched to a gene; V was cut back by 3 bases and J by 3 bases. The CDR3 consists of 15 residues. Germline V lookup: CDR1 SNHLY, CDR2 FYNNEI. CDR3 nucleotide sequence: TGTGCCAGCAGTGAGTTTGGACAGGGGTTCTACGAGCAGTACTTC. It translates to CASSEFGQGFYEQYF.

This clone was picked up one time. The rearrangement links TRBV10-3 to TRBJ2-1; TRBD2 might be the D (6 bases). Germline lookup yields CDR1 ENHRY and CDR2 SYGVKD. This CDR3 comprises 14 residues. Deletions cut 0 bases from V and 8 bases from J, with 11 bases between. CDR3 in amino acids: CAISESTRLDEQFF. The CDR3 DNA reads as TGTGCCATCAGTGAGTCGACTAGACTGGATGAGCAGTTCTTC.

The chain recombines TRBV7-2 with TRBJ2-3; TRBD2 agrees at 9 bases. The CDR3 has 17 residues. V lost 3 bases, J lost 2 bases, and 9 bases stayed unmatched. From germline, CDR1 is SGHTA and CDR2 FQGNSA. CDR3 protein: CASSFRRGGGVTDTQYF. The DNA of the CDR3 is TGTGCCAGCAGCTTTCGGCGGGGGGGAGGAGTCACAGATACGCAGTATTTT.

The gene calls are TRBV30 and TRBJ2-1; 7 nucleotides agree with TRBD2. V shed 3 bases, J shed 10 bases, and the junction held 3 bases outside the gene matches. The CDR3 loop spans 11 amino acids. Germline V CDR1 and CDR2: GTSNPN, SVGIG (reference sequence). The CDR3 DNA follows: TGTGCCTGGAGGGCTAGCGGAGAGCAGTTCTTC. This sequence encodes CAWRASGEQFF.

Turning to this clone: Other DNA sequences from this sample encode an identical CDR3 as well. This sequence joins TRBV28 and TRBJ1-4, with D uncertain. The V and J ends lost 5 bases and 6 bases respectively, with 1 base between them. Germline CDR1 reads MDHEN; CDR2 reads SYDVKM. The CDR3 totals 10 residues. CDR3 bases: TGTGCCAGCAGTGATGAAAAACTGTTTTTT. This translates into CASSDEKLFF.

The rearrangement links TRBV30 to TRBJ1-2, with 10 nucleotides matching TRBD1. CDR1 GTSNPN and CDR2 SVGIG come from the germline V gene (reference sequence). The CDR3 totals 12 residues. V was clipped by 5 bases and J by 7 bases; unmatched bases: 4. CDR3 coding DNA: TGTGCCTGGGACAGGGGGCGAGGTGGCTACACCTTC. Translated, it gives CAWDRGRGGYTF.

V gene TRBV9 combines with J gene TRBJ2-2, with D possibly TRBD1 on 6 matching bases. Trimming took off 0 bases at V and 5 bases at J, with 11 bases between the two ends. Germline values: CDR1 SGDLS, CDR2 YYNGEE. This CDR3 has 15 residues. The CDR3 loop reads CASSVDTGRTGELFF. Here the CDR3 DNA reads TGTGCCAGCAGCGTAGATACAGGGAGAACCGGGGAGCTGTTTTTT.

J is TRBJ2-3 and V is TRBV11-2; D remains unclear. Between the trimmed V and J ends, which lost 5 bases and 1 base, there was a span of 10 bases. The CDR3 loop spans 14 amino acids. Germline V CDR1 and CDR2: SGHAT, FQNNGV. The DNA of the CDR3 is TGTGCCAGCAGCCGAACTGGACGCACAGATACGCAGTATTTT. It encodes CASSRTGRTDTQYF.

The J gene is TRBJ2-7, the V gene TRBV7-3; D is uncertain. The CDR3 loop spans 14 amino acids. Germline V gene lookup returns CDR1 SGHTA and CDR2 FQGTGA. V gave up 2 bases and J gave up 0 bases, with 8 bases separating them. CDR3 residues: CASSLGGASYEQYF. The CDR3 bases are TGTGCCAGCAGCTTAGGCGGCGCCTCCTACGAGCAGTACTTC.

The CDR3 is CSVVRSRGVYEQYF. CDR3 DNA sequence: TGCAGCGTTGTGAGAAGCCGGGGGGTCTACGAGCAGTACTTC. The chain joins TRBV29-1 to TRBJ2-7, with 7 positions matching TRBD2. J was trimmed by 3 bases and V by 4 bases; bases with no gene match: 9. The CDR3 is made up of 14 amino acids. Germline CDR1 and CDR2: SQVTM and ANQGSEA.

The V call is TRBV19, the J call TRBJ2-5, with 9 bases that match TRBD1. CDR1 and CDR2 (germline): LNHDA, SQIVND (reference sequence). This CDR3 region has 14 residues. With 7 bases clipped from V and 3 bases from J, the junction kept 6 bases outside the gene matches. Here the CDR3 DNA reads TGTGCCAGTAAGGACAGGGGAGGGAAAGAGACCCAGTACTTC. This translates into CASKDRGGKETQYF.